The 32 T cell receptor beta chains below were found in one sample sequenced in a study of early stage breast cancer tumors. The repertoire was sequenced with immunoSEQ multiplex PCR; TCRdb's copy has only in-frame clones and lacks some. The repertoire has approximately 52,000 clones, roughly 80% of them found once; the top ten carry roughly 1.5%. What was sequenced was blood. All receptors derive from a person between 50 and 60 years old with breast cancer.

In DNA, the CDR3 is TGTGCCAGCAGCGTAGGGCAGACCTATGGCTACACCTTC. Its translation is CASSVGQTYGYTF. This chain joins TRBV9 and TRBJ1-2, with D hard to call. The length of the CDR3 is 13 residues. V was clipped by 0 bases and J by 4 bases, with 7 bases between them. CDR1 and CDR2 from the germline V gene are SGDLS and YYNGEE.

The V and J genes are TRBV11-2 and TRBJ2-2; D gene uncertain. The V end was cut by 5 bases, the J end by 3 bases, with 7 bases between. The V gene's germline CDR1 is SGHAT and CDR2 FQNNGV. This CDR3 region has 13 residues. The CDR3 DNA reads TGTGCCAGCAGCGTCAGATACACCGGGGAGCTGTTTTTT. Protein sequence: CASSVRYTGELFF.

V and J are TRBV27 and TRBJ2-2, with D hard to call. The CDR3 runs to 12 residues. Germline V gene lookup returns CDR1 MNHEY and CDR2 SMNVEV (reference sequence). V was clipped by 7 bases and J by 0 bases, with 3 bases between them. The CDR3 region is CASTPNTGELFF. The CDR3 bases are TGTGCCAGCACCCCGAACACCGGGGAGCTGTTTTTT.

J is TRBJ1-4 and V is TRBV28; a possible D gene is TRBD1 (5 bases). V lost 8 bases and J lost 6, with 16 bases in between. Per germline, CDR1 MDHEN and CDR2 SYDVKM. The CDR3 contains 14 residues. The CDR3 DNA sequence: TGTGCCAGCGGGATTGGGGGTTTCTATGAAAAACTGTTTTTT. This sequence encodes CASGIGGFYEKLFF. The variable domain in full, completed from reference TRBV28 and TRBJ1-4, reads DVKVTQSSRYLVKRTGEKVFLECVQDMDHENMFWYRQDPGLGLRLIYFSYDVKMKEKGDIPEGYSVSREKKERFSLILESASTNQTSMYLCASGIGGFYEKLFFGSGTQLSVL.

This sequence joins TRBV4-3 and TRBJ2-7; maybe TRBD2 (5 bases). The CDR3 is 16 residues long. Germline CDR1 reads LGHNA; CDR2 reads YSLEER. V was cut by 5 bases and J by 0 bases, with 17 bases left in between. CDR3 residues: CASSFGRSGSSYEQYF. In nucleotides, the CDR3 is TGCGCCAGCAGCTTCGGTCGGAGCGGTAGCTCCTACGAGCAGTACTTC.

The V call is TRBV7-2, the J call TRBJ1-5; tentatively, D is TRBD1 (5 bases). Germline CDR1 reads SGHTA; CDR2 reads FQGNSA. Trimming removed 7 bases from V and 7 bases from J, with 17 bases in between. This CDR3 region has 14 residues. Here the CDR3 DNA reads TGTGCCAGCACCCCGGGGACCCAGGCCCAGCCCCAGCATTTT. Protein: CASTPGTQAQPQHF. Supplemented by reference TRBV7-2 and TRBJ1-5, the full variable domain reads GAGVSQSPSNKVTEKGKDVELRCDPISGHTALYWYRQSLGQGLEFLIYFQGNSAPDKSGLPSDRFSAERTGGSVSTLTIQRTQQEDSAVYLCASTPGTQAQPQHFGDGTRLSIL.

The chain carries TRBV30 and TRBJ2-3; TRBD2 might be the D (5 bases). Germline-derived CDR1 and CDR2 are GTSNPN and SVGIG (reference sequence). Trimming took off 4 bases at V and 0 bases at J, with 14 bases between the two ends. The CDR3 extends over 15 amino acids. CDR3 in amino acids: CAWTQGLASTDTQYF. The CDR3 DNA follows: TGTGCCTGGACCCAAGGTCTAGCTAGCACAGATACGCAGTATTTT.

This chain connects TRBV7-2 to TRBJ2-3, with 7 bases that match TRBD2. Germline V gene sequence: CDR1 SGHTA, CDR2 FQGNSA. The CDR3 runs to 15 residues. V shed 4 bases and J 2 bases; nucleotides not matched to a gene: 6. CDR3 DNA: TGTGCCAGCAGCTCAAGCGGGGCTGTCACAGATACGCAGTATTTT. Its translation: CASSSSGAVTDTQYF.

The chain has TRBV2 and TRBJ2-7, with a tentative D call TRBD2 (7 bases). V lost 7 bases, J lost 6 bases, and 19 bases lay in between. The CDR3 is made up of 14 amino acids. The germline V gene encodes CDR1 SNHLY and CDR2 FYNNEI. This CDR3 is CASTGPGEGLEQYF. In DNA form, the CDR3 reads TGTGCCAGCACCGGGCCAGGGGAGGGCCTCGAGCAGTACTTC.

The gene calls are TRBV30 and TRBJ1-4, with D unresolved. Trimming cost V 3 bases and J 5 bases, with 13 bases left between them. Germline assignment: CDR1 GTSNPN and CDR2 SVGIG (reference sequence). The CDR3 totals 14 residues. This chain's CDR3 is CAWSLVFGNEKLFF. The DNA for the CDR3 is TGTGCCTGGAGCCTCGTTTTTGGAAATGAAAAACTGTTTTTT.

This rearrangement joins TRBV6-5 to TRBJ1-6; possible D gene TRBD1, 6 bases. The CDR3 runs to 15 residues. V lost 6 bases, J lost 9 bases, and 18 bases lay in between. The germline V gene encodes CDR1 MNHEY and CDR2 SVGAGI. CDR3 nucleotides: TGTGCCAGCAGCCGACGGACAGATAATATTTCACCCCTCCACTTT. It is translated as CASSRRTDNISPLHF.

The rearrangement links TRBV5-1 to TRBJ2-5; 7 nucleotides align to TRBD1. There are 14 residues in the CDR3. With 4 bases clipped from V and 5 bases from J, the junction kept 8 bases outside the gene matches. Germline CDR1 SGHRS, CDR2 YFSETQ. This chain's CDR3 is CASSGGQARETQYF. In nucleotides, the CDR3 is TGCGCCAGCAGCGGTGGACAGGCCCGGGAGACCCAGTACTTC.

The chain is built from TRBV10-3 and TRBJ2-7, with a tentative D call TRBD1 (6 bases). CDR1 ENHRY and CDR2 SYGVKD come from the germline V gene. CDR3 size: 13 residues. Trimming pared 4 bases from V and 0 bases from J, leaving 7 bases between. CDR3 bases: TGTGCCATCAGTGTGGGGGCCTCCTACGAGCAGTACTTC. It translates to CAISVGASYEQYF.

The V and J genes are TRBV5-1 and TRBJ2-6; maybe TRBD1 (6 bases). The CDR3 runs to 18 residues. V lost 1 base and J 1 base, leaving 15 bases between the germline ends. The V gene's germline CDR1 is SGHRS and CDR2 YFSETQ. For the CDR3, the DNA is TGCGCCAGCAGCTTGTGGGGGCCCTTATTTTCTGGGGCCAACGTCCTGACTTTC. It codes for CASSLWGPLFSGANVLTF.

This clone was seen more than once but under ten times. The rearrangement links TRBV7-9 to TRBJ2-7; D gene unclear. CDR1 is SEHNR, CDR2 FQNEAQ, per germline (reference sequence). CDR3 length: 15 amino acids. V was cut by 4 bases and J by 3 bases, with 16 bases left in between. Written as DNA, the CDR3 is TGTGCCAGCAGCTCCGCAAGATTAGCAAACTACGAGCAGTACTTC. Amino acids: CASSSARLANYEQYF.

The chain couples TRBV4-2 to TRBJ2-5; D is unresolved. V was trimmed by 4 bases and J by 3 bases, leaving 9 bases between them. The CDR3 contains 13 residues. CDR1 LGHNA and CDR2 YNFKEQ come from the germline V gene. CDR3 bases: TGTGCCAGCAGCCTCTGGGCTAAAGAGACCCAGTACTTC. It yields the protein CASSLWAKETQYF.

The chain is built from TRBV2 and TRBJ1-1, with TRBD1 as a possible D gene (6 bases). V was cut by 6 bases and J by 2 bases, with 10 bases left in between. This CDR3 is 13 amino acids long. Germline lookup yields CDR1 SNHLY and CDR2 FYNNEI. For the CDR3, the DNA is TGTGCCAGCAGGCTACAGGGTAACACTGAAGCTTTCTTT. Amino acids: CASRLQGNTEAFF. Full variable domain (missing parts from reference TRBV2 and TRBJ1-1): EPEVTQTPSHQVTQMGQEVILRCVPISNHLYFYWYRQILGQKVEFLVSFYNNEISEKSEIFDDQFSVERPDGSNFTLKIRSTKLEDSAMYFCASRLQGNTEAFFGQGTRLTVV.

V and J are TRBV10-3 and TRBJ1-5; D is perhaps TRBD1 (5 bases). Trimming cost V 3 bases and J 0 bases, with 18 bases left between them. Germline CDR1 reads ENHRY; CDR2 reads SYGVKD. This CDR3 region has 18 residues. CDR3 sequence: CAISDHTPGLYSNQPQHF. In DNA, the CDR3 is TGTGCCATCAGTGACCATACCCCGGGACTATATAGCAATCAGCCCCAGCATTTT.

This sequence joins TRBV5-1 and TRBJ1-6; 8 bases agree with TRBD1. CDR1 and CDR2 (germline): SGHRS, YFSETQ. Trimming took 0 bases from V and 8 from J; bases not matched to a gene: 1. The CDR3 sequence is 14 residues long. The CDR3 loop reads CASSLDRGDSPLHF. The CDR3 DNA sequence: TGCGCCAGCAGCTTGGACAGGGGGGATTCACCCCTCCACTTT. Full variable domain (outside the CDR3, taken from reference TRBV5-1 and TRBJ1-6): KAGVTQTPRYLIKTRGQQVTLSCSPISGHRSVSWYQQTPGQGLQFLFEYFSETQRNKGNFPGRFSGRQFSNSRSEMNVSTLELGDSALYLCASSLDRGDSPLHFGNGTRLTVT.

The chain joins TRBV6-5 to TRBJ1-5, with unresolved D. Germline CDR1 and CDR2: MNHEY and SVGAGI. The CDR3 is 16 amino acids. The germline V and J ends were trimmed by 0 bases and 2 bases, with 11 bases remaining between them. CDR3 sequence: CASSYSGSGGNQPQHF. The DNA of the CDR3 is TGTGCCAGCAGTTACTCCGGCTCTGGTGGCAATCAGCCCCAGCATTTT.

This clone has a handful of counts. V and J are TRBV30 and TRBJ1-6, with D possibly TRBD1 on 5 matching bases. This CDR3 contains 15 residues. Trimming stripped 5 bases from V and 9 bases from J, with 20 bases between. Germline CDR1 GTSNPN, CDR2 SVGIG (reference sequence). The DNA of the CDR3 is TGTGCCTGGGCGTCGGGGCAGCGGGTTGGTTCACCCCTCCACTTT. Translating it yields CAWASGQRVGSPLHF.

The V and J genes are TRBV18 and TRBJ2-7, with D perhaps TRBD1 or TRBD2 (5 bases each). Trimming stripped 1 base from V and 4 bases from J, with 17 bases between. CDR1 KGHSH and CDR2 LQKENI come from the germline V gene. The CDR3 is 16 amino acids. CDR3 bases: TGTGCCAGCTCACCACGAATGGCAGGGAGCCCTTACGAGCAGTACTTC. This sequence encodes CASSPRMAGSPYEQYF.

J is TRBJ2-5 and V is TRBV7-9; no reliable D call. The J call is doubtful: the DNA matches TRBJ2-7 better. The CDR3 runs to 11 residues. Germline assignment: CDR1 SEHNR and CDR2 FQNEAQ (reference sequence). CDR3 nucleotide sequence: TGTGCCAGCCTCGGAACCTACGAGCAGTACTTC. Encoded protein: CASLGTYEQYF.

The chain is built from TRBV11-2 and TRBJ2-7; D gene uncertain. The germline CDR1 and CDR2 sequences are SGHAT and FQNNGV. V was trimmed by 5 bases and J by 2 bases, leaving 13 bases between them. The CDR3 contains 14 residues. CDR3 sequence (DNA): TGTGCCAGCAGCCCTCAGCTCCAGGCCTACGAGCAGTACTTC. Protein: CASSPQLQAYEQYF.

The chain employs TRBV25-1 and TRBJ2-7; no definite D call. The V gene lost 0 bases and the J gene lost 6 bases, with 15 bases spanning the gap. Per germline, CDR1 MGHDK and CDR2 SYGVNS. The CDR3 consists of 15 residues. CDR3 in amino acids: CASSEYKAIDGEQYF. In DNA form, the CDR3 reads TGTGCCAGCAGTGAATATAAAGCGATTGATGGCGAGCAGTACTTC.

This clone was observed once. V usage is TRBV5-1 and J usage is TRBJ2-7; D perhaps matches TRBD2 (5 bases). The germline CDR1 and CDR2 sequences are SGHRS and YFSETQ. The ends were cut back, 0 bases at V and 2 bases at J, with 15 bases in the middle. This CDR3 has 16 residues. The CDR3 DNA follows: TGCGCCAGCAGCTTGGCCACCGGGCCCGGGACCTACGAGCAGTACTTC. Its translation: CASSLATGPGTYEQYF.

This chain connects TRBV6-5 to TRBJ1-1; D call uncertain. V gave up 8 bases and J gave up 1 base, with 5 bases separating them. The CDR3 is 11 amino acids. The germline CDR1 and CDR2 sequences are MNHEY and SVGAGI. The CDR3 region has the DNA TGTGCCAGCGGGGAGAACACTGAAGCTTTCTTT. Translating it yields CASGENTEAFF.

The rearrangement joins TRBV7-9 to TRBJ1-2; TRBD1 matches 7 bases. Losses at the gene ends were 5 bases for V and 1 base for J; bases not matched to a gene: 7. The germline gives CDR1 SEHNR, CDR2 FQNEAQ (reference sequence). This CDR3 has 15 amino acids. The DNA of the CDR3 is TGTGCCAGCAGCCCTAAGGGACAGATTAACTATGGCTACACCTTC. Its translation is CASSPKGQINYGYTF.

This clone appeared a single time. The chain recombines TRBV28 with TRBJ2-7; 12 bases are a match to TRBD1. Germline V gives CDR1 MDHEN, CDR2 SYDVKM. The CDR3 runs to 15 residues. After removal of 3 bases from V and 3 bases from J, the junction contained 3 bases not matched to a gene. CDR3 sequence (DNA): TGTGCCAGCAGTTTGGGACAGGGGGCCTTCTACGAGCAGTACTTC. Translating gives CASSLGQGAFYEQYF.

The chain carries TRBV15 and TRBJ2-7; 12 nucleotides agree with TRBD1. The CDR3 is 16 residues long. The ends lost 2 bases at V and 6 bases at J; junction bases unmatched: 8. Germline V gene lookup returns CDR1 LNHNV and CDR2 YYDKDF (reference sequence). The CDR3 loop reads CATSRPGRDRGREQYF. For the CDR3, the DNA is TGTGCCACCAGCAGACCCGGCCGGGACAGGGGGCGCGAGCAGTACTTC.

The chain links TRBV9 to TRBJ1-5; the D gene is possibly TRBD1 (5 bases). Germline V gene lookup returns CDR1 SGDLS and CDR2 YYNGEE. Trimming took off 0 bases at V and 0 bases at J, with 16 bases between the two ends. The CDR3 has 18 amino acids. Here the CDR3 reads CASSVVVRTGTSNQPQHF. The CDR3 bases are TGTGCCAGCAGCGTAGTTGTCCGCACGGGGACTAGCAATCAGCCCCAGCATTTT.

The genes are TRBV18 and TRBJ2-5; 8 nucleotides match TRBD1. The CDR3 consists of 14 residues. The J segment lost 5 bases and the V segment lost 5 bases, leaving 7 bases of the junction unmatched. Germline V gives CDR1 KGHSH, CDR2 LQKENI. Here the CDR3 reads CASSSGQGIETQYF. In DNA form, the CDR3 reads TGTGCCAGCTCAAGTGGACAGGGAATCGAGACCCAGTACTTC.